The 10 T cell receptor beta chains below were found in one sample sequenced in a study of T cells in Graves' hyperthyroidism and ophthalmopathy. Amplification targeted TCR beta CDR3 regions from RNA transcripts. First-round RT-PCR of the TCR CDR3 relied on the HTBI primer set. In TCRdb, the multiplex PCR reads were re-called with MiXCR into one record per CDR3 protein. The sample carries 690,000 or so distinct CDR3 sequences, approximately 19% recorded once. The source material was blood. These receptors were obtained from a woman between 50 and 59 years old with Graves' hyperthyroidism that later progressed to Graves' ophthalmopathy.

Notes on this clonotype: One junction end does not reproduce the germline sequence, and a read error may be involved. The rearrangement links TRBV7-9 to TRBJ2-3, with 14 bases matching TRBD2. This CDR3 contains 16 residues. The germline CDR1 and CDR2 sequences are SEHNR and FQNEAQ (reference sequence). The CDR3 is CASSSGLAGGTDAQYF. The CDR3 bases are TGTGCCAGCAGCTCCGGACTAGCGGGGGGTACAGATGCGCAGTATTTT.

The chain has TRBV2 and TRBJ1-5; the match to TRBD1 covers 7 bases. Per germline, CDR1 SNHLY and CDR2 FYNNEI. This CDR3 is 16 amino acids long. Losses at the gene ends were 8 bases for V and 3 bases for J; bases not matched to a gene: 13. CDR3 DNA: TGTGCCAGCTCCTCACTAACAGGGGTTACCAATCAGCCCCAGCATTTT. It yields the protein CASSSLTGVTNQPQHF.

This clonotype appeared many times. V gene TRBV7-9 combines with J gene TRBJ2-3; perhaps D is TRBD1 or TRBD2 (5 bases each). CDR1 is SEHNR, CDR2 FQNEAQ, per germline (reference sequence). Trimming pared 0 bases from V and 0 bases from J, leaving 13 bases between. There are 17 residues in the CDR3. The CDR3 region is CASSLAVPGPSTDTQYF. CDR3 in DNA: TGTGCCAGCAGCTTAGCAGTCCCGGGACCTAGCACAGATACGCAGTATTTT.

V usage is TRBV4-2 and J usage is TRBJ2-3, with 11 bases aligning to TRBD2. This CDR3 contains 16 residues. Germline trimming cut 4 bases from V and 3 bases from J; bases unmatched to any gene: 6. In germline, CDR1 is LGHNA, CDR2 YNFKEQ. CDR3 loop: CASSLTPSGGTDTQYF. The CDR3 bases are TGTGCCAGCAGCCTTACCCCTAGCGGGGGGACAGATACGCAGTATTTT.

The V and J genes are TRBV2 and TRBJ1-4; D is ambiguous. Trimming removed 1 base from V and 10 bases from J, with 4 bases in between. Germline V lookup: CDR1 SNHLY, CDR2 FYNNEI. The CDR3 covers 11 residues. In DNA, the CDR3 is TGTGCCAGCAGTGAAGTGCGAAAACTGTTTTTT. This encodes CASSEVRKLFF.

V gene TRBV6-1 combines with J gene TRBJ1-1, with D unresolved. The germline gives CDR1 MNHNS, CDR2 SASEGT. The CDR3 loop spans 16 amino acids. Trimming removed 5 bases at V and 6 bases at J, with 22 bases between. The CDR3 nucleotides read TGTGCCAGCAGTCCCGGTTCACGGTTCGATGGGGCTGAAGCTTTCTTT. Translating it yields CASSPGSRFDGAEAFF.

CDR3 region: CASSVNTGGPYNEQFF. The DNA for the CDR3 is TGTGCCAGTAGTGTCAATACAGGGGGTCCCTACAATGAGCAGTTCTTC. This chain joins TRBV19 and TRBJ2-1; 8 bases agree with TRBD1. V shed 5 bases and J 2 bases; nucleotides not matched to a gene: 8. The CDR3 spans 16 residues. Germline V lookup: CDR1 LNHDA, CDR2 SQIVND (reference sequence).

This clonotype turned up a few times. The rearrangement uses TRBV19 and TRBJ2-2; D not certain. Germline V gene data show CDR1 as LNHDA and CDR2 as SQIVND (reference sequence). The V and J ends lost 0 bases and 7 bases respectively, with 6 bases between them. The length of the CDR3 is 13 residues. The CDR3 sequence is CASSIDRHGELFF. The CDR3 nucleotides are TGTGCCAGTAGTATAGACAGGCACGGGGAGCTGTTTTTT.

There are a few counts of this clonotype. The CDR3 is CASSLSLDEQFF. Written as DNA, the CDR3 is TGTGCCAGCAGCCTATCGTTGGACGAGCAGTTCTTC. The rearrangement links TRBV7-9 to TRBJ2-1; no reliable D call. The V gene lost 5 bases and the J gene lost 10 bases, with 12 bases spanning the gap. This CDR3 comprises 12 residues. CDR1 is SEHNR and CDR2 is FQNEAQ in the germline V gene (reference sequence).

Ten or more counts support this clonotype. V gene TRBV5-1 combines with J gene TRBJ1-1; TRBD1 is a possible D gene (6 bases). The CDR3 sequence is 15 residues long. V lost 0 bases and J lost 6, with 15 bases in between. The germline CDR1 and CDR2 sequences are SGHRS and YFSETQ. CDR3 region: CASSLDGGPAAEAFF. The CDR3 bases are TGCGCCAGCAGCTTGGACGGGGGGCCCGCGGCTGAAGCTTTCTTT.